This T cell receptor (beta chain) was retrieved from a study of human T cells and chemical hapten exposure. Losses at the gene ends were 4 bases for V and 7 bases for J; bases not matched to a gene: 5. There are 14 residues in the CDR3. Germline V gene lookup returns CDR1 SEHNR and CDR2 FQNEAQ (reference sequence). Time point reported: patch test 3, about 24 weeks after DPC sensitization. Stated treatment: therapeutic diphenylcyclopropenone sensitization with weekly scalp DPC. The study extracted total RNA from unfractionated whole blood. This clonotype was picked up many times. Unique molecular identifiers were attached to individual cDNA molecules within the library. TCRdb analysed the RACE reads with MiXCR anew, one entry per CDR3 protein. This sample has approximately 41,000 distinct CDR3 sequences, with 8% to 10% found just once.

V and J are TRBV7-9 and TRBJ2-4; 9 nucleotides line up with TRBD1. The source material was whole blood, sampled in connection with sensitization to the hapten diphenylcyclopropenone (DPC). The TCR sequence derives from a man aged 50-59 years with alopecia areata. Some clones in this sample may be carry-over from other donors' samples. The CDR3 DNA reads as TGTGCCAGCAGCTCGGGGACAGGGAGGAACATTCAGTACTTC. Encoded protein: CASSSGTGRNIQYF.